This entry features one TCR beta chain sequence. Trimming took off 4 bases at V and 4 bases at J, with 10 bases between the two ends. This CDR3 is built from 13 residues. Per the germline V gene, CDR1 is MGHRA and CDR2 is YSYEKL. Generated by immunoSEQ multiplex PCR, the TCRdb table keeps only in-frame clones and is missing some. The table records some 67,000 clones, 88% of them present only once. This sample is drawn from a study of blood T cell repertoires in COVID-19. This rearrangement joins TRBV4-1 to TRBJ1-2; D remains unclear. Material: peripheral blood. The TCR originated in a woman aged 60 to 75 with acute or convalescent COVID-19. CDR3 amino acids: CASSPDLLYGYTF. The CDR3, as DNA: TGCGCCAGCAGCCCTGACTTACTCTATGGCTACACCTTC.